Sequencing of this TCR beta chain was carried out in a study of cytomegalovirus exposure and HLA in healthy donors (dated by TCRdb to between 2016 and 2019). Background on the whole study: An earlier analysis of approximately 640 of the donors reported 250 to 300 Gb of sequence data and some 120 million unique TCR beta sequences from about 179 million T cells. In addition to the first cohort of 666 subjects, a separate validation cohort of approximately 110 different subjects was used. Alongside the repertoire data, information on donor age, sex, ethnicity and CMV serostatus was compiled. The study used immunosequencing to profile the T cell repertoires of approximately 690 subjects and linked those repertoires to cytomegalovirus serostatus. In the later analysis, no new phenotypic data were used to find candidate immune exposures; instead, reliance was placed on TCR beta sequences and their occurrence across donors. Among around 400 genotyped donors of the cohort, an average of 235,054 unique TCR beta nucleotide sequences were sequenced per donor, roughly 20% of them non-productive. An earlier analysis of 500 to 650 of the donors applied high-throughput TCR beta sequencing to assess whether each TCR beta V gene segment acted as functional or pseudogenic. All discovery cohort repertoires had been generated using a single sequencing platform. Because of strong linkage in the cohort, roughly five DR-DQ haplotypes were treated as single units for association and clustering. A later genetic analysis used genome-wide SNP genotypes for about 60% of the roughly 700 donors, treating that subset as a discovery cohort. High-throughput TCR immunosequencing, statistical association of individual TCRs with disease status, and machine learning were combined to predict cytomegalovirus infection status. Typing coverage varied by locus: 629-630 donors for A, B, C, DRB1 and DQB1; more than 500 for DQA1; 600 to 610 for DPA1; roughly 450 for DPB1. The study was designed to test whether signatures of past pathogen exposure could be identified by cataloging public T cell receptors. Among the approximately 420 genotyped donors, roughly 80% belonged to the genetic ancestry cluster associated with self-reported Caucasian donors. A later analysis re-examined previously published TCR beta repertoires from about 670 donors and added high-resolution HLA genotyping to investigate patterns of TCR occurrence. An early release that covered fewer than 750 HLA-typed donors contained 250 to 350 gigabases of sequencing data and around 80 million unique TCR sequences. Both class I and class II loci were covered by HLA typing, at four-digit resolution. Overall study results and their limits: In an earlier analysis of over 550 of the donors, most TCR beta V segments were observed in productive rearrangements about 87% or about 30% of the time, broadly matching IMGT annotations. Only TCR beta chains were sequenced in this cohort, and the absence of alpha or paired-chain data limited detectable features. Because some donors lacked HLA typing at each locus, the association tests relied only on the typed subset. A further reported finding was that TCR beta sequences accurately predicted the HLA-A and HLA-B alleles for most subjects in the first cohort. Assigning TCR associations to individual alleles was difficult when HLA alleles, especially DR and DQ, strongly co-occurred. A later genetic analysis reported fewer N-insertions in productive TCRs among donors in an Asian-associated ancestry cluster than the roughly 620-donor mean. The authors suggested that the approach could potentially be generalized to other disease states and immunological phenotypes. The study gave a list of some 150 TCR beta chains associated with cytomegalovirus. Linkage disequilibrium might explain the correlated functional status among segregating V segments, but an unknown experimental factor could not be ruled out. About 15 rarely observed V segments, including chromosome 9 orphons, were excluded from the earlier analysis of about 600 of the donors because counts were too low. Some IMGT-functional V segments, including TRBV6-2 and TRBV6-3, could not be distinguished by the 87-base-pair reads and were therefore excluded. In a later analysis, HLA-associated TCR beta chains were found to be more clonally expanded and to have lower generation probabilities than equally common non-associated chains. V-gene and J-gene trimming of TCR beta chains was associated with a missense DCLRE1C variant in a later genetic analysis, and the association was replicated in an independent cohort. A later analysis found that TCR association rates varied across HLA loci, with DRB1 alleles showing the most associated TCRs and HLA-C alleles the fewest. In both the original and validation cohorts, the classifier was reported to diagnose cytomegalovirus status with high specificity and sensitivity. Sequencing depth was assumed to be roughly uniform across donors in the presence/absence analyses, though that assumption may not hold. A later analysis associated 16,951 TCR beta sequences with specific HLA alleles at a false discovery rate of 0.05. According to a later analysis, most CMV-associated TCR beta chains appeared to be HLA-restricted, and the HLA associations seemed to be driven largely by CMV exposure. A few of the identified cytomegalovirus-associated TCR beta chains were confirmed in vitro to be specific for cytomegalovirus antigens. A cluster of highly shared sequence variants was judged likely to be a technical artifact of the sequencing pipeline. For the cohort, immune exposure information was limited to CMV serostatus. Most TCR sequences were observed very rarely across donors, whereas some public TCRs were present in many individuals. According to a later analysis, parvovirus B19, influenza, CMV and Epstein-Barr virus appeared linked to several top co-occurrence clusters.

The library relied on the immunoSEQ multiplex PCR assay. For the multiplex PCR, a mixture combining 60 forward primers for TCR Vbeta segments and 13 reverse primers for TCR Jbeta segments was used. The CDR3 region of rearranged TCR beta genes was amplified from genomic DNA with a multiplex PCR assay. The amplified TCR beta libraries were sequenced on the Illumina HiSeq System as 87-base-pair reads. In the source study's methods: A later analysis counted about 80 million unique TCR beta chains across the 650 to 700 repertoires, and roughly 11 million of these chains were shared by at least two donors. To remove PCR and sequencing errors, raw reads were error-corrected and collapsed into unique sequences using a nearest-neighbor algorithm that merged closely related sequences. To assign V, D and J gene segments, CDR3 sequences were aligned to IMGT reference sequences. Each retained sequence needed at least a six-nucleotide match to both a V gene segment and a J gene segment. A rearrangement was called productive if the CDR3 had no stop codons and remained in frame with V and J, and every other rearrangement was called non-productive. Following IMGT convention, CDR3 was defined as the stretch from the second conserved V-encoded cysteine up to the conserved J-encoded phenylalanine. In an earlier analysis of 587 of the donors, sequences lacking an unambiguous match to a single V gene segment were excluded. In an earlier analysis of approximately 590 of the donors, V segments were called functional above 56.7% productive rearrangements and were called segregating when the between-donor standard deviation exceeded 5%. To diagnose cytomegalovirus status from the catalog of TCR beta chain sequences, a statistical classification framework was built. In a later analysis, V and J genes were assigned by comparing TCR nucleotide sequences against IMGT/GENE-DB human TR gene sequences. The TCRdist pipeline was used in a later analysis to assign CDR3 sequences and most-parsimonious VDJ recombination scenarios. In a later analysis, each TCR beta chain was defined by its CDR3 amino acid sequence together with its V-gene family, and reads lacking a unique V-gene family were excluded. In a later analysis, 450 to 600 highly shared, low-generation-probability nucleotide sequences were removed to address suspected cross-contamination and a sequencing artifact. For each public chain, a later analysis derived a clonal expansion index from normalized ranks of inferred template counts within each repertoire. In a later analysis, generation probabilities were computed with a VDJ recombination model fitted to out-of-frame rearrangements, and the resulting probabilities were checked against IGoR. Hypergeometric tests were used in a later analysis to score TCR-TCR, TCR-HLA and TCR-CMV co-occurrence, with a repertoire-size bias correction applied to the TCR pairs. False discovery rates were estimated in a later analysis by permuting HLA or CMV assignments 20 times. In a later analysis, co-occurring TCRs were grouped with DBSCAN, and TCRdist sequence similarity was added when clustering was performed within HLA-allele-positive subsets. Repertoires with fewer than 30,000 or more than 120,000 public chains, plus five repertoires with anomalous nucleotide sharing, were excluded from co-occurrence clustering. Held by TCRdb, this immuneACCESS table contains in-frame sequences only and omits some clones. Under half of the omission traces to an unresolved V gene where checked; the cause of the rest is unknown. That table furnishes V, J and clone size, whereas the DNA furnished D and trimming. Within this sample are more than 150,000 clones, with about 78% of them counted one time only. The ten largest make up about 1.5% of the sample.

At the junction V is shortened by 0 bases and J by 7 bases, with 10 bases in between. CDR1 and CDR2 are read off the germline V gene (reference sequence) as SGHAT and FQDESV. There are 15 amino acids in the CDR3, from cysteine to phenylalanine inclusive. The entry retains the CDR3 DNA only, 45 bases that are in frame from base 1. Note on this clone: Its recognized antigen is unknown. No much larger clonotype is one base removed from it; base qualities were not supplied.

The cohort comprised several hundred healthy bone marrow donors. Cohort members were all nominally healthy when sampled, although unrecorded immune exposures were likely present. The donor was CMV seronegative and belonged to the group of approximately 320 seronegative cohort members. Every donor gave a peripheral blood sample, and the peripheral blood mononuclear cells from that sample were used for TCR beta sequencing. The Qiagen DNeasy Blood Extraction Kit was used to extract genomic DNA from the blood cell samples. This TCR came from a male donor in good health and CMV-seronegative. What was sequenced was PBMCs. The sequence links TRBV11-1 to TRBJ1-6; no D gene call is confident. For the CDR3, the sequence is CASSLAAPGNSPLHF. The nucleotide sequence reads as follows: TGTGCCAGCAGCTTAGCCGCTCCCGGGAATTCACCCCTCCACTTT. Beyond the CDR3, the reference TRBV11-1 and TRBJ1-6 genes provide the residues; the full variable domain reads: EAEVAQSPRYKITEKSQAVAFWCDPISGHATLYWYRQILGQGPELLVQFQDESVVDDSQLPKDRFSAERLKGVDSTLKIQPAELGDSAMYLCASSLAAPGNSPLHFGNGTRLTVT.